This is a list of T cell receptor beta chains from one sample in a study of cytomegalovirus exposure and HLA in healthy donors. Generated by immunoSEQ multiplex PCR, the TCRdb table keeps only in-frame clones and is missing some. The table lists 180,000 or so clones. Sequenced input: PBMCs. These receptors were taken from a boy aged 10-17 years in good health and CMV-seronegative. Both conserved end residues are part of each CDR3. A D gene is named only where the DNA matches it firmly.

V	D	J	DNA	CDR3
TRBV15	-	TRBJ1-4	TGTGCCACCGAGAAGCGGGGACCCGGAGATGAAAAACTGTTTTTT	CATEKRGPGDEKLFF
TRBV7-9	-	TRBJ1-4	TGTGCCAGCAGCTTAGGGGCCGCCGGTAATGAAAAACTGTTTTTT	CASSLGAAGNEKLFF
TRBV13	-	TRBJ1-2	TGTGCCAGCAGCACTAGGGAATCCGGCTACACCTTC	CASSTRESGYTF
TRBV6-5	-	TRBJ1-4	TGTGCCAGCAGTTACTCCCGCTTCCTCGGGGAAAAACTGTTTTTT	CASSYSRFLGEKLFF
TRBV19	-	TRBJ2-6	TGTGCCAGTAGCTCCTCCGGGAGTGGGGCCAACGTCCTGACTTTC	CASSSSGSGANVLTF
TRBV6-1	-	TRBJ2-3	TGTGCCAGCATAACAGAGCACGGCACAGATACGCAGTATTTT	CASITEHGTDTQYF
TRBV19	-	TRBJ2-5	TGTGCCAGTAGTGCCCGGGAGACCCAGTACTTC	CASSARETQYF
TRBV27	-	TRBJ2-2	TGTGCCAGCAGACCGGGACACCTAACCGGGGAGCTGTTTTTT	CASRPGHLTGELFF
TRBV7-9	TRBD1	TRBJ1-3	TGTGCCAGCAGCTCGGGACAGTACTCTGGAAACACCATATATTTT	CASSSGQYSGNTIYF
TRBV27	-	TRBJ2-1	TGTGCCAGCAGTTTGGACATCCCAGGGGATGAGCAGTTCTTC	CASSLDIPGDEQFF
TRBV25-1	-	TRBJ1-4	TGTGCCAGCAGAGGACTGGAGGAAGTTAATGAAAAACTGTTTTTT	CASRGLEEVNEKLFF
TRBV7-9	TRBD2	TRBJ2-1	TGTGCCAGCAGACCCTACCGAGCGGGGGACAATGAGCAGTTCTTC	CASRPYRAGDNEQFF
TRBV25-1	TRBD1	TRBJ1-1	TGTGCCAGCAGTACAGAGGGGGCAAGGAACACTGAAGCTTTCTTT	CASSTEGARNTEAFF
TRBV15	-	TRBJ2-4	TGTGCCACCAGCAGAGATCGGATTGGACAGCCTGTAAACATTCAGTACTTC	CATSRDRIGQPVNIQYF
TRBV7-3	-	TRBJ2-7	TGTGCCAGCAGCCCCAAACCGGGACAAGATCACGAGCAGTACTTC	CASSPKPGQDHEQYF
TRBV19	-	TRBJ2-1	TGTGCCAGTAGTATTGAGATTTACAATGAGCAGTTCTTC	CASSIEIYNEQFF
TRBV4-2	-	TRBJ2-1	TGTGCCAGCAGCCAAGAACGGGAATACAATGAGCAGTTCTTC	CASSQEREYNEQFF
TRBV4-1	-	TRBJ2-7	TGCGCCAGCAGCCAAACAGAGCCCCACGAGCAGTACTTC	CASSQTEPHEQYF
TRBV5-4	-	TRBJ2-6	TGTGCCAGCAGCTTGAAATGGGCAGGGCCCAGTTCTGGGGCCAACGTCCTGACTTTC	CASSLKWAGPSSGANVLTF
TRBV7-3	-	TRBJ2-3	TGTGCCAGCAGCTTTCTCGGGGCGGGGACAGATACGCAGTATTTT	CASSFLGAGTDTQYF
TRBV7-9	-	TRBJ2-7	TGTGCCAGCAGTACCGGCGGTTTCTCCTACGAGCAGTACTTC	CASSTGGFSYEQYF
TRBV5-8	TRBD2	TRBJ2-7	TGTGCCAGCAGCGCCGGACTTAGTACTAGCGGGGGATACCTACGCTACGAGCAGTACTTC	CASSAGLSTSGGYLRYEQYF
TRBV5-1	-	TRBJ1-6	TGCGCCAGCAGACGACAGGAAAAAGGAGATAATTCACCCCTCCACTTT	CASRRQEKGDNSPLHF
TRBV2	-	TRBJ1-5	TGTGCCAGCAGTGAATCGGGGTATAGCAATCAGCCCCAGCATTTT	CASSESGYSNQPQHF
TRBV6-1	-	TRBJ1-5	TGTGCCAGCAGTGTCGGGGGGGGCGGGCAGCCCCAGCATTTT	CASSVGGGGQPQHF
TRBV5-1	-	TRBJ1-1	TGCGCCAGCAGCTTCGGATCCCCGGGGACTGAAGCTTTCTTT	CASSFGSPGTEAFF
TRBV11-2	-	TRBJ1-1	TGTGCCAGCAGCTTGTTAACCGGGATGAACACTGAAGCTTTCTTT	CASSLLTGMNTEAFF
TRBV5-4	TRBD2	TRBJ2-7	TGTGCCACCTCTCAAGCGGGGGGTTACGAGCAGTACTTC	CATSQAGGYEQYF
TRBV20-1	-	TRBJ2-7	TGCAGTGCTAACCCCCAGTACGAGCAGTACTTC	CSANPQYEQYF
TRBV5-1	TRBD2	TRBJ2-1	TGCGCCAGCAGCCCCCTCCTAGCGGGGAATGAGCAGTTCTTC	CASSPLLAGNEQFF
TRBV18	-	TRBJ2-7	TGTGCCAGCTCACCACAGCCGATGGAGCAGTACTTC	CASSPQPMEQYF
TRBV30	-	TRBJ2-2	TGTGCCTGGAGTACTAACACCGGGGAGCTGTTTTTT	CAWSTNTGELFF
TRBV25-1	-	TRBJ2-1	TGTGCCAGCAGTGGAACGGGGGATATCCCCAATGAGCAGTTCTTC	CASSGTGDIPNEQFF
TRBV4-1	TRBD2	TRBJ2-2	TGCGCCAGCAGCCAGGGACTAGCGGGGGGGCTATACACCGGGGAGCTGTTTTTT	CASSQGLAGGLYTGELFF
TRBV2	-	TRBJ2-7	TGTGCCAGCAGCCCCGATGGCGGATTCTCCTACGAGCAGTACTTC	CASSPDGGFSYEQYF
TRBV7-2	-	TRBJ2-7	TGTGCCAGCAGCTTAGAAGCGGTCGCGGGACCTTTCTACGAGCAGTACTTC	CASSLEAVAGPFYEQYF
TRBV27	-	TRBJ2-6	TGTGCCAGCAGTTCGCCTCCTACCCCATCTGGGGCCAACGTCCTGACTTTC	CASSSPPTPSGANVLTF
TRBV5-1	-	TRBJ1-1	TGCGCCAGCAGCTTCGTCCAGTCGAACACTGAAGCTTTCTTT	CASSFVQSNTEAFF
TRBV19	-	TRBJ1-5	TGTGCCAGCGCCCTGCAGGGTAACCAGCCCCAGCATTTT	CASALQGNQPQHF
TRBV4-1	-	TRBJ1-5	TGCGCCAGCAGCCAAGATGAGGGACAACCTAGCAATCAGCCCCAGCATTTT	CASSQDEGQPSNQPQHF
TRBV19	TRBD1	TRBJ1-2	TGTGCCAGTAGTTCCACCGGGACAGCTATTTTCTATGGCTACACCTTC	CASSSTGTAIFYGYTF
TRBV27	-	TRBJ2-7	TGTGCCAGCAGTTTAAGCTCCTTCTACGAGCAGTACTTC	CASSLSSFYEQYF
TRBV2	TRBD1	TRBJ1-5	TGTGCCAGCAGGGACAGGGACTTTGGTCAGCCCCAGCATTTT	CASRDRDFGQPQHF
TRBV6-5	-	TRBJ1-2	TGTGCCAGCGCCAGAGACCCCGGGGGCTACACCTTC	CASARDPGGYTF